Included here is one TCR beta chain sequence, with context. Antigen: not known. The identical CDR3 is also encoded by other nucleotide sequences in the sample. Patients had newly diagnosed, untreated stage II-IVA oral cavity squamous cell carcinoma. Here immunoSEQ multiplex PCR was the method, and the copy in TCRdb shows in-frame clones only, minus some. The data contain over 15,000 clones, about two thirds of them singletons. The data are from a study of neoadjuvant anti-PD-1 for oral cavity cancer. The junction had 3 bases not matched to a gene; V was cut back by 3 bases and J by 3 bases. The germline CDR1 and CDR2 sequences are MGHRA and YSYEKL. The CDR3 runs to 16 residues. Regarding the study as a whole: Only a few patients per response group were TCR-analyzed; validation needed.

The rearrangement links TRBV4-1 to TRBJ2-7, with TRBD2 identical over 15 bases. This clonotype was obtained from a person aged 40 to 85 with oral cavity squamous cell carcinoma. The specimen comprised PBMCs, sampled before nivolumab (anti-PD-1) treatment. The CDR3 reads CASSHMGLAGGYEQYF. The CDR3 DNA is TGCGCCAGCAGCCATATGGGACTAGCGGGAGGCTACGAGCAGTACTTC.